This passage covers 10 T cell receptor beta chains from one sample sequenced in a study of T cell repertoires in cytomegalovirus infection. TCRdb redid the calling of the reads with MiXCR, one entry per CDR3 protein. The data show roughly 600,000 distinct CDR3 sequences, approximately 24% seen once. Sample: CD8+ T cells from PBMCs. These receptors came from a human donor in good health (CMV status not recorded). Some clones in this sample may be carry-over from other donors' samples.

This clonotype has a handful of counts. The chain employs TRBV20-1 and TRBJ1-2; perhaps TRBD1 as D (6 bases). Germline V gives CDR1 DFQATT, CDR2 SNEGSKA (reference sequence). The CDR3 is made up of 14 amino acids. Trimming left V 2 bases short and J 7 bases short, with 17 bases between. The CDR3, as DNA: TGCAGTGCTAGATTCGAGGGGGGGCTCGTTGGCTACACCTTC. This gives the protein CSARFEGGLVGYTF.

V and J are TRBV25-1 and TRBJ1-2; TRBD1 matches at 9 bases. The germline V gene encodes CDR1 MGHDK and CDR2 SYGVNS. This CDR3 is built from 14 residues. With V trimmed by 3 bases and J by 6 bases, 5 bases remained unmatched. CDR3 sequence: CASSELGTGNGYTF. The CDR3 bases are TGTGCCAGCAGTGAGTTGGGGACAGGGAATGGCTACACCTTC.

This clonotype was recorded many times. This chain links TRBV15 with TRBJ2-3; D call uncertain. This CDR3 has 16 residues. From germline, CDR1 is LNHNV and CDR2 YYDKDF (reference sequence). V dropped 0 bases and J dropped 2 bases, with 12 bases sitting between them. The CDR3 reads CATSRDVTPLTDTQYF. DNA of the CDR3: TGTGCCACCAGCAGAGATGTGACTCCACTCACAGATACGCAGTATTTT.

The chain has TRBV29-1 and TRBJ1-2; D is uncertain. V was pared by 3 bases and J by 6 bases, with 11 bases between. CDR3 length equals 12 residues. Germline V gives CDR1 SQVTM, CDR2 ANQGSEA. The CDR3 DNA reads TGCAGCGTTGATGACCAGATGGATGGCTACACCTTC. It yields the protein CSVDDQMDGYTF.

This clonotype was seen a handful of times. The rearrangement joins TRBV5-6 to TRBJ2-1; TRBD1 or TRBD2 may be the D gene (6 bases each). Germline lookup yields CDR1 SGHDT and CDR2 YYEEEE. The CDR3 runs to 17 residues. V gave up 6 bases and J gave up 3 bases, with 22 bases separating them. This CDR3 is CASNSRGVGAVYNEQFF. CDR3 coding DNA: TGTGCCAGCAACTCTAGGGGGGTAGGAGCAGTCTACAATGAGCAGTTCTTC.

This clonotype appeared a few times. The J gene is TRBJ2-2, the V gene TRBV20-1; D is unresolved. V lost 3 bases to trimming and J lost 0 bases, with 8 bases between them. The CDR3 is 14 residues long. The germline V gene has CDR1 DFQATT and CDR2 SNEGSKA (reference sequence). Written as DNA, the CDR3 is TGCAGTGCTAGGACACTCGCGAACACCGGGGAGCTGTTTTTT. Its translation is CSARTLANTGELFF.

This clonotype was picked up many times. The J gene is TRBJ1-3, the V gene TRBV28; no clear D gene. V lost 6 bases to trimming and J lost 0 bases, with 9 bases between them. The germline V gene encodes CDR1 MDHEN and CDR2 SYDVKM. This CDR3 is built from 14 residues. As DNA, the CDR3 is TGTGCCAGCAGCCCCGACGGCTCTGGAAACACCATATATTTT. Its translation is CASSPDGSGNTIYF. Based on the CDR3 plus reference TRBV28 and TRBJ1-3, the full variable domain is DVKVTQSSRYLVKRTGEKVFLECVQDMDHENMFWYRQDPGLGLRLIYFSYDVKMKEKGDIPEGYSVSREKKERFSLILESASTNQTSMYLCASSPDGSGNTIYFGEGSWLTVV.

CDR3 DNA: TGTGCCAGCAGCTACCGGGACAGGGGAGAGACTGAAGCTTTCTTT. This codes for CASSYRDRGETEAFF. The chain employs TRBV7-9 and TRBJ1-1; 10 positions agree with TRBD1. CDR1 is SEHNR, CDR2 FQNEAQ, per germline (reference sequence). CDR3 length: 15 residues. V was pared by 4 bases and J by 5 bases, with 7 bases of the junction left unmatched.

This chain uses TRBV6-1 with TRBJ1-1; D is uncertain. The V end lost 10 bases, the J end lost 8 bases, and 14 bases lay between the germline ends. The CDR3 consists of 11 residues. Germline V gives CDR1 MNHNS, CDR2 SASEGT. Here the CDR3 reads CATLVFGEAFF. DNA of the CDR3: TGTGCCACCCTGGTCTTCGGGGAAGCTTTCTTT.

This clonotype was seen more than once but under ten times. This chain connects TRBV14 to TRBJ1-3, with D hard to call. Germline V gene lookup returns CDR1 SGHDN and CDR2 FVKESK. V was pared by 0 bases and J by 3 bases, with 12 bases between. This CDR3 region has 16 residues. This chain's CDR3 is CASSQDPGGFGNTIYF. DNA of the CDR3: TGTGCCAGCAGCCAAGATCCAGGAGGTTTTGGAAACACCATATATTTT.